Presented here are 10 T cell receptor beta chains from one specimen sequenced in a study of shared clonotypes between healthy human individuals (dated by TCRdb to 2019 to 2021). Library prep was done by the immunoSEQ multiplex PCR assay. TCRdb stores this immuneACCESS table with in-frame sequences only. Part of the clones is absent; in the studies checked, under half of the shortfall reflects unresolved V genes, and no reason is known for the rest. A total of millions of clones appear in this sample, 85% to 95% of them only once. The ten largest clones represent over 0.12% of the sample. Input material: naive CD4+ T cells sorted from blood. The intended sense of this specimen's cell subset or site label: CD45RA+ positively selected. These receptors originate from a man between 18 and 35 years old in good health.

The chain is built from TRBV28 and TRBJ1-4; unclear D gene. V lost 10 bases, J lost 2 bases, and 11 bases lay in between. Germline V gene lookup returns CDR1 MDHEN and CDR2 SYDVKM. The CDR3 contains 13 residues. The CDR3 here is CATKIPTNEKLFF. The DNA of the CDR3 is TGTGCCACGAAGATACCGACTAATGAAAAACTGTTTTTT.

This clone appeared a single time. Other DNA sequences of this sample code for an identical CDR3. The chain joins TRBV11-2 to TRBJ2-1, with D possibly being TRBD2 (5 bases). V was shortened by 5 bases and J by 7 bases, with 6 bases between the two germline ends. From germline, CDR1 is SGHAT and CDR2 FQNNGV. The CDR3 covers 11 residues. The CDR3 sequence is CASSPGNEQFF. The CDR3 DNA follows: TGTGCCAGCAGCCCGGGGAATGAGCAGTTCTTC. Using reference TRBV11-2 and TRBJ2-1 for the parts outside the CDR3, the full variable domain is EAGVAQSPRYKIIEKRQSVAFWCNPISGHATLYWYQQILGQGPKLLIQFQNNGVVDDSQLPKDRFSAERLKGVDSTLKIQPAKLEDSAVYLCASSPGNEQFFGPGTRLTVL.

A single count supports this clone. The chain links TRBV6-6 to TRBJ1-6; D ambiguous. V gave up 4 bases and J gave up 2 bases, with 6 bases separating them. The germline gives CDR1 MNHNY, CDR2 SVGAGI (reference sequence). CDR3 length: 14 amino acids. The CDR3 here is CASSSPAYNSPLHF. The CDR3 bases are TGTGCCAGCAGTTCCCCAGCCTATAATTCACCCCTCCACTTT.

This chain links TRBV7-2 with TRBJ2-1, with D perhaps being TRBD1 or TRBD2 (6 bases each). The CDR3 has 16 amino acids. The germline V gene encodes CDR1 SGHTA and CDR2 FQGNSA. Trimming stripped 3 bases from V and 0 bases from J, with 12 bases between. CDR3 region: CASSFIGGSSYNEQFF. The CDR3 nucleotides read TGTGCCAGCAGCTTTATCGGGGGCAGCTCCTACAATGAGCAGTTCTTC. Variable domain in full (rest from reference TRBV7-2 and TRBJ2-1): GAGVSQSPSNKVTEKGKDVELRCDPISGHTALYWYRQSLGQGLEFLIYFQGNSAPDKSGLPSDRFSAERTGGSVSTLTIQRTQQEDSAVYLCASSFIGGSSYNEQFFGPGTRLTVL.

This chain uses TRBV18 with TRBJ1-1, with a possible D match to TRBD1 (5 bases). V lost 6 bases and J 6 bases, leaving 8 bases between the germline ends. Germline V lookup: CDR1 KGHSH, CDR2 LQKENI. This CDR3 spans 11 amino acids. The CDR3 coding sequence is TGTGCCAGCTCCTGGGGGGCTGAAGCTTTCTTT. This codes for CASSWGAEAFF.

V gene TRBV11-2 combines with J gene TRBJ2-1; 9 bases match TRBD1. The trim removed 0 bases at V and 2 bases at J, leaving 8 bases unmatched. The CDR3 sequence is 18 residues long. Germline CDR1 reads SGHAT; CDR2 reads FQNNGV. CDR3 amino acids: CASSLERTGALTYNEQFF. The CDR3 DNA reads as TGTGCCAGCAGCTTAGAGCGGACAGGGGCTCTTACCTACAATGAGCAGTTCTTC.

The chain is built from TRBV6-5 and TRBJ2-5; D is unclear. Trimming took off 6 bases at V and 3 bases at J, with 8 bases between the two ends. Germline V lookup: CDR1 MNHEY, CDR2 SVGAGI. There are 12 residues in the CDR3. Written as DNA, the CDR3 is TGTGCCAGCAGCAGGAATAAAGAGACCCAGTACTTC. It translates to CASSRNKETQYF.

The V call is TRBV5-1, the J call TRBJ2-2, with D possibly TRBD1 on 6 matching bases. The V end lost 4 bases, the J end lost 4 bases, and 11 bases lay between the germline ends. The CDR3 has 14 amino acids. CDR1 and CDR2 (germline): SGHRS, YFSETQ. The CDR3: CASSPQGSTGELFF. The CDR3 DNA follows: TGCGCCAGCAGCCCACAGGGTTCCACCGGGGAGCTGTTTTTT.

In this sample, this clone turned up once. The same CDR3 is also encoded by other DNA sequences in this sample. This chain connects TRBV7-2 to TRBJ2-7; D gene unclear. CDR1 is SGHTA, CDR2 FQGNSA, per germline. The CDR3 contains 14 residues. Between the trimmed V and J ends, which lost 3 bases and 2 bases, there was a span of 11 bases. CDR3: CASSLPGRAYEQYF. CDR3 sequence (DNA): TGTGCCAGCAGCTTGCCCGGGCGAGCCTACGAGCAGTACTTC.

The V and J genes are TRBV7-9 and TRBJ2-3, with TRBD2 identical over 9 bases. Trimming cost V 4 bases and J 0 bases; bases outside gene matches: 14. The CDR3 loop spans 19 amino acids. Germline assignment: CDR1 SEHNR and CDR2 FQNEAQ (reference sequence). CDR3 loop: CASSSALRGGQASTDTQYF. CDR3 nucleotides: TGTGCCAGCAGCTCTGCTTTGCGGGGGGGCCAAGCCAGCACAGATACGCAGTATTTT. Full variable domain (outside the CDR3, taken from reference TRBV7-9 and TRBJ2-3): DTGVSQNPRHKITKRGQNVTFRCDPISEHNRLYWYRQTLGQGPEFLTYFQNEAQLEKSRLLSDRFSAERPKGSFSTLEIQRTEQGDSAMYLCASSSALRGGQASTDTQYFGPGTRLTVL.